This entry lists 13 T cell receptor beta chains sequenced from one sample in a study of blood T cell repertoires in COVID-19. The data were produced by immunoSEQ multiplex PCR, yet TCRdb's version contains in-frame clones alone and is incomplete. The table records some 250,000 clones, under 85% of them present only once. The sample comprised peripheral blood. The receptors stem from a man aged 30-40 years who had recovered from COVID-19.

This chain joins TRBV5-5 and TRBJ1-1; TRBD1 aligns across 7 bases. The CDR3 spans 18 residues. The V gene's germline CDR1 is SGHKS and CDR2 YYEKEE (reference sequence). J gave up 7 bases and V 4 bases, and 22 bases lay outside the gene matches. The CDR3 sequence: CASSPNTGAPTAFLEAFF. The CDR3 nucleotides are TGTGCCAGCAGCCCGAACACAGGGGCCCCGACCGCCTTTCTTGAAGCTTTCTTT.

The chain carries TRBV6-4 and TRBJ2-7; 7 bases are a match to TRBD1. Germline CDR1 MRHNA, CDR2 SNTAGT. This CDR3 region has 13 residues. V was pared by 10 bases and J by 4 bases, with 10 bases of the junction left unmatched. This chain's CDR3 is CAMTGQRLYEQYV. Here the CDR3 DNA reads TGTGCCATGACGGGACAGCGCTTATACGAGCAGTACGTC.

This clone was seen at least ten times. Here the CDR3 reads CASSQSGQGLSYGYTF. DNA for the CDR3: TGCGCCAGCAGCCAGTCGGGACAGGGGCTTTCCTATGGCTACACCTTC. This chain joins TRBV4-1 and TRBJ1-2, with 10 bases lining up with TRBD1. The junction had 8 bases not matched to a gene; V was cut back by 3 bases and J by 4 bases. The CDR3 runs to 16 residues. Germline V lookup: CDR1 MGHRA, CDR2 YSYEKL.

Of note for this clone: Other DNA sequences in the same sample also yield this CDR3. This rearrangement joins TRBV9 to TRBJ1-2, with D possibly matching TRBD1 (6 bases). This CDR3 contains 13 residues. Germline CDR1 reads SGDLS; CDR2 reads YYNGEE. The ends were cut back, 5 bases at V and 2 bases at J, with 10 bases in the middle. CDR3 residues: CASSRDTNYGYTF. The DNA for the CDR3 is TGTGCCAGCAGTCGGGACACGAACTATGGCTACACCTTC. The full variable domain, with the rest looked up from reference TRBV9 and TRBJ1-2, is DSGVTQTPKHLITATGQRVTLRCSPRSGDLSVYWYQQSLDQGLQFLIQYYNGEERAKGNILERFSAQQFPDLHSELNLSSLELGDSALYFCASSRDTNYGYTFGSGTRLTVV.

V and J are TRBV7-2 and TRBJ2-1; TRBD1 agrees at 7 bases. Germline V gene sequence: CDR1 SGHTA, CDR2 FQGNSA. V lost 5 bases and J lost 13; bases outside the gene matches: 14. The CDR3 is 14 amino acids. CDR3 loop: CASSRMGQYNGQFF. The CDR3, as DNA: TGTGCCAGCAGCCGTATGGGACAGTACAATGGTCAGTTCTTC.

The chain employs TRBV19 and TRBJ1-1; 8 bases match TRBD1. This CDR3 is built from 14 residues. Germline values: CDR1 LNHDA, CDR2 SQIVND (reference sequence). The V gene end was trimmed by 7 bases and the J gene end by 5 bases; junction bases not matched to a gene: 9. The CDR3 is CASMFTGGLTEAFF. For the CDR3, the DNA is TGTGCCAGTATGTTTACAGGGGGGCTGACTGAAGCTTTCTTT.

This chain connects TRBV9 to TRBJ1-5; unclear D gene. Looked up from germline, CDR1 is SGDLS and CDR2 is YYNGEE. Trimming took off 0 bases at V and 1 base at J, with 17 bases between the two ends. The CDR3 loop spans 18 amino acids. This CDR3 is CASSVGGGPASSNQPQHF. DNA of the CDR3: TGTGCCAGCAGCGTAGGTGGAGGGCCAGCATCCAGCAATCAGCCCCAGCATTTT. Using reference TRBV9 and TRBJ1-5 for the parts outside the CDR3, the full variable domain is DSGVTQTPKHLITATGQRVTLRCSPRSGDLSVYWYQQSLDQGLQFLIQYYNGEERAKGNILERFSAQQFPDLHSELNLSSLELGDSALYFCASSVGGGPASSNQPQHFGDGTRLSIL.

The chain joins TRBV3-1 (or the pseudogene TRBV3-2) to TRBJ2-5; perhaps TRBD2 as D (6 bases). V was cut by 4 bases and J by 7 bases, with 16 bases left in between. Looked up from germline, CDR1 is LGHDT and CDR2 is YNNKEL (reference sequence). This CDR3 has 14 residues. The CDR3 region is CASSLGTPFGTQYF. As DNA, the CDR3 is TGTGCCAGCAGCCTCGGGACTCCATTCGGGACCCAGTACTTC.

A note on this clone: Within the sample, other DNA sequences also encode this same CDR3. The chain combines TRBV19 with TRBJ1-1; possible D gene TRBD1, 5 bases. This CDR3 comprises 14 residues. Germline lookup yields CDR1 LNHDA and CDR2 SQIVND (reference sequence). The V gene lost 1 base and the J gene lost 1 base, with 7 bases spanning the gap. The CDR3 reads CASSIGRANTEAFF. As DNA, the CDR3 is TGTGCCAGTAGTATAGGCAGGGCGAACACTGAAGCTTTCTTT.

V usage is TRBV2 and J usage is TRBJ1-1; D is uncertain. Trimming stripped 7 bases from V and 1 base from J, with 10 bases between. The germline gives CDR1 SNHLY, CDR2 FYNNEI. The CDR3 sequence is 13 residues long. The CDR3, as DNA: TGTGCCAGCAAACCGACGGGGAACACTGAAGCTTTCTTT. This codes for CASKPTGNTEAFF.

This clone has a handful of counts. This chain links TRBV21-1 with TRBJ2-7; TRBD1 is the table's D call and was not checked against the DNA. TRBV21-1 is marked as a pseudogene. The CDR3 covers 13 residues. As DNA, the CDR3 is TGTGCCAGCAGCATACCAGGGGCGCACGAGCAGTACGTC. Protein product: CASSIPGAHEQYV.

The chain combines TRBV6-5 with TRBJ2-1, with TRBD1 matching 10 bases. The V and J ends lost 6 bases and 7 bases, in that order; junction bases with no gene match: 0. This CDR3 spans 12 amino acids. Germline V gives CDR1 MNHEY, CDR2 SVGAGI. CDR3 amino acids: CASRGQGNEQFF. CDR3 DNA sequence: TGTGCCAGCAGGGGACAGGGGAATGAGCAGTTCTTC.

This clone was recorded only once. The chain is built from TRBV20-1 and TRBJ2-7; 7 nucleotides match TRBD2. Unmatched junction bases numbered 4, after V lost 3 bases and J lost 2 bases. The germline V gene has CDR1 DFQATT and CDR2 SNEGSKA (reference sequence). The CDR3 length is 13 residues. This chain's CDR3 is CSASIGGTYEQYV. The CDR3 nucleotides read TGCAGTGCTAGTATCGGGGGGACCTACGAGCAGTACGTC.